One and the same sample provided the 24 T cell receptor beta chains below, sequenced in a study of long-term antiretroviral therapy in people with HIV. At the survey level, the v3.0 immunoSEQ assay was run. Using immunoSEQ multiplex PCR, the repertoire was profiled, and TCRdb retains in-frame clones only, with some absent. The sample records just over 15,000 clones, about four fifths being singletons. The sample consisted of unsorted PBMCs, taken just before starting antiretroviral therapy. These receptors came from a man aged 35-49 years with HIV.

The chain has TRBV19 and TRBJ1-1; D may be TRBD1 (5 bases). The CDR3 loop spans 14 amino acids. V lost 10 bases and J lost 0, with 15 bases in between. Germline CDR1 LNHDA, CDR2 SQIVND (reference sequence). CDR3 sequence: CATVGRHMNTEAFF. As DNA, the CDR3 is TGTGCCACCGTGGGACGACATATGAACACTGAAGCTTTCTTT. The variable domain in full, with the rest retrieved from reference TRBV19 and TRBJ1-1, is DGGITQSPKYLFRKEGQNVTLSCEQNLNHDAMYWYRQDPGQGLRLIYYSQIVNDFQKGDIAEGYSVSREKKESFPLTVTSAQKNPTAFYLCATVGRHMNTEAFFGQGTRLTVV.

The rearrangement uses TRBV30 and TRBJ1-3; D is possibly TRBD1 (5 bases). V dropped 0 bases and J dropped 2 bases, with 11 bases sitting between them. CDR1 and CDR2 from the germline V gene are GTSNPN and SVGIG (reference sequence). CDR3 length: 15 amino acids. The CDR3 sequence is CAWSVSGMPGNTIYF. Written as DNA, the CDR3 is TGTGCCTGGAGTGTGTCAGGGATGCCTGGAAACACCATATATTTT.

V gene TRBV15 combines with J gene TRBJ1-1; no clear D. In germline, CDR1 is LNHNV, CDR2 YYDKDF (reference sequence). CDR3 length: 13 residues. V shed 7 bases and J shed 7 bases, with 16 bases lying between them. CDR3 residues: CATTYGGDSEAFF. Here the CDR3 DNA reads TGTGCCACCACCTACGGTGGAGATAGTGAAGCTTTCTTT.

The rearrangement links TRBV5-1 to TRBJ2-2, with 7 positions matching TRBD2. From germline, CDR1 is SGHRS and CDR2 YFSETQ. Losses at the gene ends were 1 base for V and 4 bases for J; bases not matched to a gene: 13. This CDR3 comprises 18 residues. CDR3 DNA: TGCGCCAGCAGCTTGCCCCCGGGTCTTGGGGAGGGCACCGGGGAGCTGTTTTTT. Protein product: CASSLPPGLGEGTGELFF. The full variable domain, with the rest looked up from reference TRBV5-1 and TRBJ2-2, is KAGVTQTPRYLIKTRGQQVTLSCSPISGHRSVSWYQQTPGQGLQFLFEYFSETQRNKGNFPGRFSGRQFSNSRSEMNVSTLELGDSALYLCASSLPPGLGEGTGELFFGEGSRLTVL.

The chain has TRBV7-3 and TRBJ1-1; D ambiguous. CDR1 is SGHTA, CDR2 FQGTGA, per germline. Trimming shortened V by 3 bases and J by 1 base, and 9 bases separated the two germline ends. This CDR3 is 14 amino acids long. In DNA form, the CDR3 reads TGTGCCAGCAGCTTCGTTCCAGGGAACACTGAAGCTTTCTTT. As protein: CASSFVPGNTEAFF.

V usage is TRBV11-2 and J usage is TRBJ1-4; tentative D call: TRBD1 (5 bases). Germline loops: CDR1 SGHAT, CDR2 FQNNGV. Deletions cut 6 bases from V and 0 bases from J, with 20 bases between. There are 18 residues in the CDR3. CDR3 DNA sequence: TGTGCCAGCAGGCATGGGACGGATCAACTTCCAACTAATGAAAAACTGTTTTTT. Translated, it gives CASRHGTDQLPTNEKLFF. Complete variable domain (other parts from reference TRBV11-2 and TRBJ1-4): EAGVAQSPRYKIIEKRQSVAFWCNPISGHATLYWYQQILGQGPKLLIQFQNNGVVDDSQLPKDRFSAERLKGVDSTLKIQPAKLEDSAVYLCASRHGTDQLPTNEKLFFGSGTQLSVL.

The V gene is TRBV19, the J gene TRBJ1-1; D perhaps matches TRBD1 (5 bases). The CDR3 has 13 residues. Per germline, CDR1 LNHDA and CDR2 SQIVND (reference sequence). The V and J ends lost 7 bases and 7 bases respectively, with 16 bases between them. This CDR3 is CASKDKGAVEAFF. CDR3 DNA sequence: TGTGCCAGTAAGGACAAAGGGGCTGTTGAAGCTTTCTTT.

The CDR3 spells CAAYTYTEAFF. CDR3 in DNA: TGTGCCGCTTACACCTACACTGAAGCTTTCTTT. The chain is built from TRBV6-1 and TRBJ1-1; no clear D. Germline V gives CDR1 MNHNS, CDR2 SASEGT. With 11 bases removed from V and 3 bases from J, the gap between germline ends came to 10 bases. CDR3 length equals 11 residues.

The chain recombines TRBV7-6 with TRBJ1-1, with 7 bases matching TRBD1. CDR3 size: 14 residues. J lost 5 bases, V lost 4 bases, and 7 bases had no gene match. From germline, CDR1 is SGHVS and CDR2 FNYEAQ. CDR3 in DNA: TGTGCCAGCAGCTCCGACAGGGCGGGGACTGAAGCTTTCTTT. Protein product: CASSSDRAGTEAFF.

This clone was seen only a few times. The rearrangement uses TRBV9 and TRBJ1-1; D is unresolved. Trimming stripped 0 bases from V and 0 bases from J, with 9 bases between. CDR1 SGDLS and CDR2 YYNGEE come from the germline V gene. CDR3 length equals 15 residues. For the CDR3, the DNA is TGTGCCAGCAGCGTAGATGGAGGGATGAACACTGAAGCTTTCTTT. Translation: CASSVDGGMNTEAFF.

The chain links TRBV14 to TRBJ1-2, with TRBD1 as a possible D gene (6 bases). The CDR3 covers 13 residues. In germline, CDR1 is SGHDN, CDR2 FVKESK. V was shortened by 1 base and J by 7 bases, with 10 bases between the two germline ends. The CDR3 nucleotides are TGTGCCAGCAGCCAAGTTACAGGGATTGGCTACACCTTC. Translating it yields CASSQVTGIGYTF.

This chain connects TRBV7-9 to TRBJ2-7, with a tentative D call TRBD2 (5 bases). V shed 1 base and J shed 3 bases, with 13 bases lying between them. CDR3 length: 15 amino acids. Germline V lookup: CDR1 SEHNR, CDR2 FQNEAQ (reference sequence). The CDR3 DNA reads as TGTGCCAGCAGCTTAGGAGACGGAGGTATCTACGAGCAGTACTTC. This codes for CASSLGDGGIYEQYF.

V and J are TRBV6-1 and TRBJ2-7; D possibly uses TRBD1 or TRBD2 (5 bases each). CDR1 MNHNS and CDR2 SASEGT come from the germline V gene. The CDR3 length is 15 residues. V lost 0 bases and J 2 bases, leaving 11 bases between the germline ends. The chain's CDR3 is CASSEAGTATYEQYF. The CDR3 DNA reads TGTGCCAGCAGTGAAGCCGGGACGGCAACCTACGAGCAGTACTTC.

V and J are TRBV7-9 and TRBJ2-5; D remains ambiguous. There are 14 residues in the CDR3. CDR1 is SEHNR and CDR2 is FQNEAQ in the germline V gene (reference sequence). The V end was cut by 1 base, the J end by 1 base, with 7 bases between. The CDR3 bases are TGTGCCAGCAGCTTAGTGGTGTCCCAAGAGACCCAGTACTTC. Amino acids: CASSLVVSQETQYF. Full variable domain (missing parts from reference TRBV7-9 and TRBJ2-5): DTGVSQNPRHKITKRGQNVTFRCDPISEHNRLYWYRQTLGQGPEFLTYFQNEAQLEKSRLLSDRFSAERPKGSFSTLEIQRTEQGDSAMYLCASSLVVSQETQYFGPGTRLLVL.

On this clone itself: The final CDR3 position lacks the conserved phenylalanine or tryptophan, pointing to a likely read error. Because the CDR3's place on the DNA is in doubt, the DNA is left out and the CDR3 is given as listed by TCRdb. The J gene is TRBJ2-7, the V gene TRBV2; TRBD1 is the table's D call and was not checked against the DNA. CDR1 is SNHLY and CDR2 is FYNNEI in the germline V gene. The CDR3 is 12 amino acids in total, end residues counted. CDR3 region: CASGNQGTGILL.

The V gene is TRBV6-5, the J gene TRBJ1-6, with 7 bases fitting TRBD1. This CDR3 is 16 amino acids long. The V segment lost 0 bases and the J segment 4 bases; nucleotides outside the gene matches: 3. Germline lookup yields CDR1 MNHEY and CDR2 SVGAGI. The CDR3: CASSYSSGQYNSPLHF. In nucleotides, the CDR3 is TGTGCCAGCAGTTACTCGTCGGGACAGTATAATTCACCCCTCCACTTT.

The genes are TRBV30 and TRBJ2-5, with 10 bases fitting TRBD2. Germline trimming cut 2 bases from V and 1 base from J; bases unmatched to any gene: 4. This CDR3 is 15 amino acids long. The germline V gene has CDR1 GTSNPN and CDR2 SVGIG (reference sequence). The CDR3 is CAWSPSGRLQETQYF. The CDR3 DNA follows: TGTGCCTGGAGTCCTAGCGGGAGACTCCAAGAGACCCAGTACTTC. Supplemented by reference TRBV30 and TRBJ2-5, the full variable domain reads SQTIHQWPATLVQPVGSPLSLECTVEGTSNPNLYWYRQAAGRGLQLLFYSVGIGQISSEVPQNLSASRPQDRQFILSSKKLLLSDSGFYLCAWSPSGRLQETQYFGPGTRLLVL.

CDR3 sequence reads: CASSVVLGDGGQGYNEQFF. CDR3 bases: TGTGCCAGCAGCGTAGTCTTGGGGGATGGGGGACAGGGATACAATGAGCAGTTCTTC. The chain is built from TRBV9 and TRBJ2-1; 9 bases fit TRBD1. Germline lookup yields CDR1 SGDLS and CDR2 YYNGEE. V dropped 0 bases and J dropped 4; count of bases not matched to a gene: 14. The CDR3 consists of 19 residues.

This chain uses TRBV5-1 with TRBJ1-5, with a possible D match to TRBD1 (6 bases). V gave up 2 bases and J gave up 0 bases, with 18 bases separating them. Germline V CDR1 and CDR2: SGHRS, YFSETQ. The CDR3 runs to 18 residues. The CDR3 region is CASSLGDPAGDSNQPQHF. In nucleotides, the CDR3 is TGCGCCAGCAGCTTAGGGGACCCGGCAGGGGATAGCAATCAGCCCCAGCATTTT.

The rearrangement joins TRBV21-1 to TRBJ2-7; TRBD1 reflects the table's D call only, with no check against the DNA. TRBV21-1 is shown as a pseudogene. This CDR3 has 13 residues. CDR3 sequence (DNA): TGTGCCAGCCGCGCAACAGGGTGCTACGAGCAGTACTTC. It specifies CASRATGCYEQYF.

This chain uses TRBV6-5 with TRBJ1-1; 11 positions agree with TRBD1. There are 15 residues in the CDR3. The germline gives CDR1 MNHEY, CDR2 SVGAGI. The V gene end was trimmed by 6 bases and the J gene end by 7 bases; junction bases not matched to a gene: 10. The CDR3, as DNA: TGTGCCAGCAGCTCTCGGACAGGGGGCGGAAATGAAGCTTTCTTT. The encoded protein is CASSSRTGGGNEAFF.

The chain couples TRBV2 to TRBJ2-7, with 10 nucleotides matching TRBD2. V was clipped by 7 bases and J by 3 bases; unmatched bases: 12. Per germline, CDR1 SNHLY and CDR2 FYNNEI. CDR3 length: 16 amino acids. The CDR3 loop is CASTRGVASGSYEQYF. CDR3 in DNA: TGTGCCAGCACCCGGGGGGTGGCTAGCGGGAGCTACGAGCAGTACTTC.

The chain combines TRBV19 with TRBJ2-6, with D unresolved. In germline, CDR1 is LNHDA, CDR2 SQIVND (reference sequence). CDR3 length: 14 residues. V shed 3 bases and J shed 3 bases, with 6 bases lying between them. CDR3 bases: TGTGCCAGTAGTATTGTGTATGGGGCCAACGTCCTGACTTTC. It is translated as CASSIVYGANVLTF.

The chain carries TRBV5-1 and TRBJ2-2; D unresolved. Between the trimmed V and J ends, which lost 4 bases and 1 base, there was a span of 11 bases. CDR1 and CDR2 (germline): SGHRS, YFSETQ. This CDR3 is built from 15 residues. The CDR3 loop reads CASSPGHLNTGELFF. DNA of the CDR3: TGCGCCAGCAGCCCCGGGCACCTGAACACCGGGGAGCTGTTTTTT.